This T cell receptor beta chain was identified during a study of post-analysis software for immune sequencing data. Study details: In terms of disease course, relapsing-remitting, secondary progressive and progressive-relapsing multiple sclerosis were included.

The V end was cut by 6 bases, the J end by 5 bases, with 16 bases between. The CDR3 consists of 14 residues. Per germline, CDR1 WSHSY and CDR2 SAAADI. A word on this clonotype: Its matching antigen is unknown.

TCR beta cDNA libraries included unique molecular identifiers. With roughly 1 to 11 million T cells as the source, some 500,000 cDNA molecules resulted. TCRdb analysed the PCR reads with MiXCR anew, one entry per CDR3 protein. The table has 700,000 to 800,000 distinct CDR3 sequences, about 32% seen once; the top ten hold more than 0.45%. Study findings and constraints: Relative to controls, patients had a few TRBV segments at higher frequency, with TRBV5-6, TRBV5-1 and TRBV20-1 among these. People with multiple sclerosis had a significantly lower normalized Chao1 diversity than controls did.

The source of this sequence is a girl aged 10-17 years with multiple sclerosis. The chain has TRBV10-2 and TRBJ1-1, with D perhaps TRBD1 (5 bases). Sequencing used blood. CDR3 sequence (DNA): TGCGCCAGCAGAGCGATAGAGGGGCTAACTGAAGCTTTCTTT. Protein product: CASRAIEGLTEAFF.